The 20 T cell receptor beta chains below were found in one sample sequenced in a study of identical twins. TCRdb redid the calling of the 5' RACE reads with MiXCR, one entry per CDR3 protein. The sample shows 640,000 or so distinct CDR3 sequences, approximately 6% of them seen only once. Sequences were obtained from naive T cells sorted from blood. Every receptor here comes from a man between 18 and 35 years old in good health.

This clonotype has a count of ten or more. The chain couples TRBV4-2 to TRBJ2-1, with 10 bases fitting TRBD2. Trimming cost V 0 bases and J 3 bases; bases outside gene matches: 2. CDR1 is LGHNA and CDR2 is YNFKEQ in the germline V gene. This CDR3 is built from 16 residues. Here the CDR3 reads CASSQDLAGVYNEQFF. In DNA form, the CDR3 reads TGTGCCAGCAGCCAAGATCTAGCGGGGGTCTACAATGAGCAGTTCTTC.

This clonotype was counted at least ten times. This chain connects TRBV29-1 to TRBJ2-3; TRBD1 aligns across 10 bases. Germline trimming cut 3 bases from V and 1 base from J; bases unmatched to any gene: 1. The CDR3 spans 14 residues. Germline loops: CDR1 SQVTM, CDR2 ANQGSEA. The CDR3 nucleotides read TGCAGCGTTGAGGGGACAGGGGGCACAGATACGCAGTATTTT. It encodes CSVEGTGGTDTQYF.

This clonotype has more than one count but fewer than ten. The CDR3 DNA follows: TGCGCCAGCAGCCAAAATCTAGCGGGAGTCAATGAGCAGTTCTTC. Its translation: CASSQNLAGVNEQFF. The V call is TRBV4-3, the J call TRBJ2-1; 10 nucleotides agree with TRBD2. J lost 6 bases, V lost 2 bases, and 4 bases had no gene match. Germline loops: CDR1 LGHNA, CDR2 YSLEER. The CDR3 loop spans 15 amino acids.

This clonotype was detected many times. V usage is TRBV24-1 and J usage is TRBJ2-7, with TRBD1 matching 9 bases. Trimming cost V 2 bases and J 2 bases; bases outside gene matches: 9. CDR3 size: 17 residues. The germline CDR1 and CDR2 sequences are KGHDR and SFDVKD. CDR3 sequence: CATSDYRAGQGPYEQYF. Here the CDR3 DNA reads TGTGCCACCAGTGATTACAGGGCGGGACAGGGACCCTACGAGCAGTACTTC.

The CDR3 region is CSAQAGPRRRSSYNEQFF. Here the CDR3 DNA reads TGCAGTGCTCAGGCGGGACCCCGACGCAGAAGCTCCTACAATGAGCAGTTCTTC. J is TRBJ2-1 and V is TRBV20-1, with TRBD2 as a possible D gene (6 bases). The ends were cut back, 5 bases at V and 0 bases at J, with 23 bases in the middle. The CDR3 totals 18 residues. Germline V gives CDR1 DFQATT, CDR2 SNEGSKA (reference sequence).

This clonotype showed up just a few times. V and J are TRBV20-1 and TRBJ2-7, with D perhaps matching TRBD2 (5 bases). Germline-derived CDR1 and CDR2 are DFQATT and SNEGSKA (reference sequence). This CDR3 spans 14 amino acids. V was clipped by 3 bases and J by 2 bases, with 14 bases between them. CDR3 coding DNA: TGCAGTGCTAGCCGGGATCCCAGCCCCTACGAGCAGTACTTC. Its protein is CSASRDPSPYEQYF.

This clonotype was seen many times. CDR3 DNA: TGTGCCAGCAGCCCTGGACCGCGTAATGAAAAACTGTTTTTT. It specifies CASSPGPRNEKLFF. The rearrangement links TRBV11-3 to TRBJ1-4, with no clear D. CDR1 is SGHNT, CDR2 YENEEA, per germline. The CDR3 loop spans 14 amino acids. The ends were cut back, 5 bases at V and 4 bases at J, with 11 bases in the middle.

This clonotype was recorded a few times. The chain has TRBV2 and TRBJ2-3; D perhaps matches TRBD2 (6 bases). The germline CDR1 and CDR2 sequences are SNHLY and FYNNEI. V was pared by 4 bases and J by 8 bases, with 10 bases between. This CDR3 contains 12 residues. The CDR3 here is CASSAGTGTQYF. CDR3 coding DNA: TGTGCCAGCAGTGCGGGGACTGGTACGCAGTATTTT.

This clonotype was seen more than once but under ten times. V is TRBV3-1 and J is TRBJ1-5; D is undetermined. The CDR3 extends over 13 amino acids. CDR1 LGHDT and CDR2 YNNKEL come from the germline V gene (reference sequence). V lost 5 bases and J lost 3, with 8 bases in between. DNA of the CDR3: TGTGCCAGCAGCAACGATCCCAATCAGCCCCAGCATTTT. This codes for CASSNDPNQPQHF.

This clonotype was detected ten times or more. The chain employs TRBV20-1 and TRBJ2-1; 11 bases fit TRBD2. Germline CDR1 reads DFQATT; CDR2 reads SNEGSKA (reference sequence). With 5 bases clipped from V and 3 bases from J, the junction kept 9 bases outside the gene matches. This CDR3 is built from 16 residues. The CDR3 region is CSAPPTSGDLYNEQFF. CDR3 DNA sequence: TGCAGTGCTCCTCCGACTAGCGGGGACCTCTACAATGAGCAGTTCTTC.

This clonotype was detected ten times or more. In DNA form, the CDR3 reads TGCAGCGTTGAAAGGAGACTAGCGGGAGCGGGCACAGATACGCAGTATTTT. Protein product: CSVERRLAGAGTDTQYF. The chain is built from TRBV29-1 and TRBJ2-3; 12 bases fit TRBD2. This CDR3 region has 17 residues. Looked up from germline, CDR1 is SQVTM and CDR2 is ANQGSEA. With V trimmed by 2 bases and J by 1 base, 7 bases remained unmatched.

This clonotype appeared many times. This chain connects TRBV12-3 or TRBV12-4 to TRBJ2-5, with 7 positions matching TRBD2. The CDR3 loop spans 16 amino acids. V shed 2 bases, J shed 1 base, and the junction held 7 bases outside the gene matches. The chain's CDR3 is CASSLPPGTIQETQYF. The DNA for the CDR3 is TGTGCCAGCAGTTTACCCCCCGGGACTATCCAAGAGACCCAGTACTTC.

Ten or more counts support this clonotype. V usage is TRBV6-1 and J usage is TRBJ2-3, with D unclear. This CDR3 has 17 residues. V lost 7 bases and J 0 bases, leaving 20 bases between the germline ends. CDR1 is MNHNS and CDR2 is SASEGT in the germline V gene. CDR3 sequence: CASTPKVGETSTDTQYF. CDR3 in DNA: TGTGCCAGCACCCCGAAAGTCGGCGAGACTAGCACAGATACGCAGTATTTT.

At least ten counts were recorded for this clonotype. The chain couples TRBV29-1 to TRBJ1-2; possible D gene TRBD1, 6 bases. The CDR3 covers 14 residues. The germline V gene encodes CDR1 SQVTM and CDR2 ANQGSEA. V lost 6 bases and J 8 bases, leaving 22 bases between the germline ends. This CDR3 reads CSVERDISWGGYTF. CDR3 DNA sequence: TGCAGCGTCGAACGGGACATTTCATGGGGGGGCTACACCTTC.

Ten or more counts support this clonotype. V gene TRBV15 combines with J gene TRBJ2-1; 9 bases match TRBD2. This CDR3 is 15 amino acids long. The V gene's germline CDR1 is LNHNV and CDR2 YYDKDF (reference sequence). Trimming cost V 2 bases and J 12 bases; bases outside gene matches: 11. In DNA form, the CDR3 reads TGTGCCACCAGCAGAACAGGAGTAGCGGGAGTGTTGCAGTTCTTC. Translating gives CATSRTGVAGVLQFF.

This clonotype showed up many times. J is TRBJ1-5 and V is TRBV27, with 9 bases matching TRBD1. This CDR3 region has 21 residues. V was pared by 5 bases and J by 0 bases, with 20 bases of the junction left unmatched. Per the germline V gene, CDR1 is MNHEY and CDR2 is SMNVEV (reference sequence). The CDR3 here is CASSPILAGGQGSHSNQPQHF. DNA for the CDR3: TGTGCCAGCAGTCCGATCCTCGCCGGGGGACAGGGCTCACATAGCAATCAGCCCCAGCATTTT.

V is TRBV20-1 and J is TRBJ2-7, with D possibly being TRBD2 (7 bases). Germline CDR1 reads DFQATT; CDR2 reads SNEGSKA (reference sequence). Trimming removed 6 bases from V and 4 bases from J, with 19 bases in between. The CDR3 is made up of 14 amino acids. The DNA of the CDR3 is TGCAGTGCATCTGCGCGGGGGCCTGGGTACGAGCAGTACTTC. Amino acid sequence: CSASARGPGYEQYF.

In its sample, this clonotype was seen many times. CDR3 nucleotide sequence: TGTGCCAGCAGCCAGGGGACTAGCGGGAGTACCCTCAATGAGCAGTTCTTC. Its protein product is CASSQGTSGSTLNEQFF. V gene TRBV3-1 combines with J gene TRBJ2-1; 14 nucleotides line up with TRBD2. Looked up from germline, CDR1 is LGHDT and CDR2 is YNNKEL (reference sequence). The CDR3 is 17 residues long. The trim removed 3 bases at V and 6 bases at J, leaving 7 bases unmatched.

At least ten counts were recorded for this clonotype. This chain joins TRBV12-3 or TRBV12-4 and TRBJ2-7, with TRBD2 identical over 9 bases. Losses at the gene ends were 1 base for V and 4 bases for J; bases not matched to a gene: 5. The CDR3 has 15 amino acids. Here the CDR3 reads CASSLVGLAPYEQYF. The CDR3 bases are TGTGCCAGCAGTTTAGTGGGACTAGCCCCGTACGAGCAGTACTTC.

This clonotype has more than one count but fewer than ten. This chain connects TRBV30 to TRBJ2-7, with D perhaps matching TRBD1 (6 bases). V was trimmed by 0 bases and J by 7 bases, leaving 13 bases between them. In germline, CDR1 is GTSNPN, CDR2 SVGIG (reference sequence). The CDR3 is made up of 13 amino acids. The CDR3 loop reads CAWSVRAGDEQYV. In DNA form, the CDR3 reads TGTGCCTGGAGTGTACGGGCAGGGGATGAGCAGTACGTC.